These 26 T cell receptor beta chains came from one sample sequenced in a study of cytomegalovirus exposure and HLA in healthy donors. The PCR had 60 Vbeta and 13 Jbeta primers. The table came from immunoSEQ multiplex PCR; TCRdb's copy has only in-frame clones and leaves some out. Found here are 110,000 to 150,000 clones, roughly 85% of them singletons; the top ten hold 1.5% to 2%. Sequenced material: PBMCs. These receptors were obtained from a woman aged 25 to 45 in good health and CMV-seronegative.

The J gene is TRBJ1-1, the V gene TRBV29-1; D uncertain. There are 12 residues in the CDR3. Germline V gives CDR1 SQVTM, CDR2 ANQGSEA. Trimming shortened V by 4 bases and J by 1 base, and 7 bases separated the two germline ends. The CDR3 loop is CSVVEGNTEAFF. The CDR3 bases are TGCAGCGTTGTCGAGGGGAACACTGAAGCTTTCTTT. The full variable domain, rest sourced from reference TRBV29-1 and TRBJ1-1, is SAVISQKPSRDICQRGTSLTIQCQVDSQVTMMFWYRQQPGQSLTLIATANQGSEATYESGFVIDKFPISRPNLTFSTLTVSNMSPEDSSIYLCSVVEGNTEAFFGQGTRLTVV.

This sequence joins TRBV7-8 and TRBJ1-4, with TRBD1 as a possible D gene (6 bases). The CDR3 is 14 residues long. Germline CDR1 and CDR2: SGHVS and FQNEAQ. Between the trimmed V and J ends, which lost 5 bases and 4 bases, there was a span of 11 bases. The CDR3: CASSPQGGNEKLFF. DNA of the CDR3: TGTGCCAGCAGCCCACAGGGCGGTAATGAAAAACTGTTTTTT. The full variable domain, with the rest looked up from reference TRBV7-8 and TRBJ1-4, is GAGVSQSPRYKVAKRGQDVALRCDPISGHVSLFWYQQALGQGPEFLTYFQNEAQLDKSGLPSDRFFAERPEGSVSTLKIQRTQQEDSAVYLCASSPQGGNEKLFFGSGTQLSVL.

This chain links TRBV19 with TRBJ2-5, with D tentatively TRBD2 (5 bases). Germline lookup yields CDR1 LNHDA and CDR2 SQIVND (reference sequence). The CDR3 is 13 amino acids. V lost 4 bases to trimming and J lost 6 bases, with 12 bases between them. The chain's CDR3 is CASSKPDGKTQYF. CDR3 DNA sequence: TGTGCCAGTAGTAAACCGGACGGGAAGACCCAGTACTTC.

The genes are TRBV10-3 and TRBJ1-2; D unclear. CDR3 length equals 16 residues. Germline values: CDR1 ENHRY, CDR2 SYGVKD. V dropped 2 bases and J dropped 5 bases, with 18 bases sitting between them. In DNA, the CDR3 is TGTGCCATCAGTGAGCCGAGTCAAAGGCAGACTTATGGCTACACCTTC. Residues: CAISEPSQRQTYGYTF.

V is TRBV5-6 and J is TRBJ1-1, with 7 positions matching TRBD1. Germline CDR1 is SGHDT and CDR2 is YYEEEE. The CDR3 sequence is 13 residues long. The ends lost 4 bases at V and 1 base at J; junction bases unmatched: 1. CDR3 residues: CASSRQGNTEAFF. As DNA, the CDR3 is TGTGCCAGCAGCCGACAGGGGAACACTGAAGCTTTCTTT.

The chain is built from TRBV18 and TRBJ2-7; D is perhaps TRBD1 (5 bases). This CDR3 spans 14 amino acids. V was clipped by 0 bases and J by 5 bases, with 11 bases between them. Germline CDR1 KGHSH, CDR2 LQKENI. The DNA for the CDR3 is TGTGCCAGCTCACCACCGGGGCAGCCGGACGAGCAGTACTTC. Translation gives CASSPPGQPDEQYF.

The chain couples TRBV9 to TRBJ1-1; D is possibly TRBD1 (6 bases). Germline V CDR1 and CDR2: SGDLS, YYNGEE. V lost 0 bases, J lost 5 bases, and 11 bases lay in between. The CDR3 totals 14 residues. This CDR3 reads CASSVAQGQTEAFF. The CDR3 nucleotides are TGTGCCAGCAGCGTAGCACAGGGCCAAACTGAAGCTTTCTTT.

V usage is TRBV6-6 and J usage is TRBJ1-6; 9 bases agree with TRBD1. This CDR3 comprises 15 residues. CDR1 and CDR2 (germline): MNHNY, SVGAGI (reference sequence). Trimming cost V 6 bases and J 7 bases; bases outside gene matches: 7. CDR3 DNA: TGTGCCAGCAGCCATTTAGACAGGGGGAATTCACCCCTCCACTTT. This translates into CASSHLDRGNSPLHF.

V and J are TRBV4-3 and TRBJ2-3; D gene ambiguous. CDR3 length: 14 residues. CDR1 is LGHNA, CDR2 YSLEER, per germline. The ends were cut back, 1 base at V and 6 bases at J, with 11 bases in the middle. The CDR3 DNA reads as TGCGCCAGCAGCCAAGTTGGGCCGCTGGATACGCAGTATTTT. Amino acids: CASSQVGPLDTQYF.

This clone was recorded only once. This chain uses TRBV10-2 with TRBJ1-1, with D perhaps matching TRBD1 (5 bases). Germline V gene sequence: CDR1 WSHSY, CDR2 SAAADI. V was shortened by 6 bases and J by 5 bases, with 22 bases between the two germline ends. This CDR3 is built from 16 residues. CDR3 DNA: TGCGCCAGCAGAAGGACCGGGACTGCGTTTGGAACTGAAGCTTTCTTT. Protein sequence: CASRRTGTAFGTEAFF.

The J gene is TRBJ2-5, the V gene TRBV5-4; 7 nucleotides align to TRBD1. CDR3 length equals 13 residues. With V trimmed by 0 bases and J by 5 bases, 1 base remained unmatched. CDR1 is SGHNT, CDR2 YYREEE, per germline (reference sequence). The DNA of the CDR3 is TGTGCCAGCAGCTTGGACAGGGGTGAGACCCAGTACTTC. Translated, it gives CASSLDRGETQYF.

The V gene is TRBV25-1, the J gene TRBJ2-7, with a weak D call TRBD1 (6 bases). Germline CDR1 is MGHDK and CDR2 is SYGVNS. The ends were cut back, 6 bases at V and 7 bases at J, with 22 bases in the middle. CDR3 length: 15 amino acids. DNA for the CDR3: TGTGCCAGCAGCCGTGGGGGCATAAGGCCGTGGGAGCAGTACTTC. This encodes CASSRGGIRPWEQYF.

The chain carries TRBV23-1 and TRBJ1-2; D gene uncertain. TRBV23-1 is filed as an ORF, its function uncertain. The V gene lost 1 base and the J gene lost 8 bases, with 11 bases spanning the gap. The CDR3 covers 13 residues. CDR3 nucleotide sequence: TGCGCCAGCAGTCAATGCGGCAGTTCCGGCTACACCTTC. Its protein is CASSQCGSSGYTF.

The J gene is TRBJ2-7, the V gene TRBV7-2, with 8 nucleotides matching TRBD2. Germline V CDR1 and CDR2: SGHTA, FQGNSA. The CDR3 extends over 16 amino acids. V shed 5 bases and J 4 bases; nucleotides not matched to a gene: 13. CDR3 sequence (DNA): TGTGCCAGCAGCCCCGGTCCGGGGGGGCCTGAGTACGAGCAGTACTTC. Translating gives CASSPGPGGPEYEQYF.

The chain employs TRBV7-2 and TRBJ1-1; no firm D call. The CDR3 is made up of 12 amino acids. CDR1 SGHTA and CDR2 FQGNSA come from the germline V gene. V lost 2 bases, J lost 7 bases, and 8 bases lay in between. The CDR3 loop is CASSLSMIEAFF. The CDR3 DNA is TGTGCCAGCAGCTTAAGCATGATTGAAGCTTTCTTT.

This sequence joins TRBV14 and TRBJ2-7, with a weak D call TRBD2 (5 bases). Trimming removed 4 bases from V and 9 bases from J, with 13 bases in between. The CDR3 contains 12 residues. CDR1 and CDR2 (germline): SGHDN, FVKESK. The CDR3 nucleotides read TGTGCCAGCAGCCCTAGCTTAGGCACGCAGTACTTC. Its protein is CASSPSLGTQYF.

This clone showed up just a few times. The chain combines TRBV5-6 with TRBJ1-1; D possibly corresponds to TRBD1 (5 bases). V lost 4 bases and J 0 bases, leaving 13 bases between the germline ends. CDR3 length equals 15 residues. In germline, CDR1 is SGHDT, CDR2 YYEEEE. CDR3 sequence: CASSGSARVNTEAFF. CDR3 nucleotide sequence: TGTGCCAGCAGCGGCAGCGCCAGGGTGAACACTGAAGCTTTCTTT.

In DNA, the CDR3 is TGTGCCAGCACCCCAGGGGTGAACACTGAAGCTTTCTTT. This sequence encodes CASTPGVNTEAFF. The genes are TRBV6-5 and TRBJ1-1; possibly TRBD1 for D (6 bases). The germline V and J ends were trimmed by 7 bases and 0 bases, with 9 bases remaining between them. Germline lookup yields CDR1 MNHEY and CDR2 SVGAGI. The CDR3 extends over 13 amino acids.

This clone appeared a single time. The gene calls are TRBV27 and TRBJ1-1, with D maybe TRBD1 (5 bases). Germline V CDR1 and CDR2: MNHEY, SMNVEV (reference sequence). With 2 bases removed from V and 0 bases from J, the gap between germline ends came to 10 bases. This CDR3 contains 15 residues. CDR3 in DNA: TGTGCCAGCAGTTTAACGGGGGTAGTGAACACTGAAGCTTTCTTT. Protein sequence: CASSLTGVVNTEAFF.

The chain couples TRBV6-5 to TRBJ2-5, with 9 nucleotides matching TRBD2. V lost 4 bases and J lost 8; bases outside the gene matches: 11. The length of the CDR3 is 15 residues. Germline values: CDR1 MNHEY, CDR2 SVGAGI. The CDR3 here is CASSSFSGGKRTQYF. The DNA of the CDR3 is TGTGCCAGCAGTTCCTTTAGCGGGGGCAAGAGAACCCAGTACTTC.

The chain carries TRBV19 and TRBJ1-1, with D unresolved. This CDR3 contains 16 residues. The ends were cut back, 3 bases at V and 5 bases at J, with 19 bases in the middle. The germline CDR1 and CDR2 sequences are LNHDA and SQIVND (reference sequence). CDR3 bases: TGTGCCAGTAGTATCGCCTCCCCCCTCAGAGGAACTGAAGCTTTCTTT. Protein: CASSIASPLRGTEAFF.

This chain joins TRBV29-1 and TRBJ2-3, with 8 bases fitting TRBD1. In germline, CDR1 is SQVTM, CDR2 ANQGSEA. V was clipped by 3 bases and J by 1 base; unmatched bases: 9. The CDR3 is 16 amino acids. The CDR3 loop reads CSVEERPGQGTDTQYF. In nucleotides, the CDR3 is TGCAGCGTTGAGGAGCGCCCGGGACAGGGCACAGATACGCAGTATTTT.

The rearrangement uses TRBV27 and TRBJ1-1; D remains unclear. Germline CDR1 MNHEY, CDR2 SMNVEV (reference sequence). The V end was cut by 1 base, the J end by 0 bases, with 12 bases between. This CDR3 region has 16 residues. This chain's CDR3 is CASSLLAFHMNTEAFF. CDR3 nucleotide sequence: TGTGCCAGCAGTTTATTGGCCTTCCACATGAACACTGAAGCTTTCTTT.

The chain couples TRBV18 to TRBJ2-2; no definite D call. The CDR3 has 14 residues. Germline V gene lookup returns CDR1 KGHSH and CDR2 LQKENI. V lost 2 bases to trimming and J lost 5 bases, with 9 bases between them. The CDR3 protein is CASSPISQTGELFF. CDR3 DNA: TGTGCCAGCTCACCAATTTCCCAAACCGGGGAGCTGTTTTTT.

This clone has just one count. The V call is TRBV6-1, the J call TRBJ1-5; D is perhaps TRBD1 (5 bases). The CDR3 is 15 residues long. CDR1 and CDR2 from the germline V gene are MNHNS and SASEGT. With 4 bases removed from V and 6 bases from J, the gap between germline ends came to 16 bases. CDR3 in amino acids: CASSARSTGSQPQHF. CDR3 nucleotides: TGTGCCAGCAGTGCACGGAGTACAGGCTCTCAGCCCCAGCATTTT.

Comment on this clone: One end of the junction fails to match germline, which may point to a read error. The chain carries TRBV6-1 and TRBJ1-2; D might be TRBD1 (6 bases). The length of the CDR3 is 15 residues. Germline V gene data show CDR1 as MNHNS and CDR2 as SASEGT. CDR3 in DNA: TGTGCCAGCAGCGAAGCGGGGGCCGGGAGGTATGGCTACACCTTC. Its protein product is CASSEAGAGRYGYTF.